Below, 21 T cell receptor beta chains from the same sample are listed, as sequenced in a study of cytomegalovirus exposure and HLA in healthy donors. PCR employed 60 Vbeta and 13 Jbeta primers. Libraries were prepared by immunoSEQ multiplex PCR; TCRdb keeps only in-frame clonotypes and omits some of them. The sample includes approximately 110,000 clones, approximately 82% of them seen just once. The sequenced material came from PBMCs. The receptor source for this set is a man between 35 and 55 years old in good health and CMV-seropositive.

The V gene is TRBV20-1, the J gene TRBJ2-7; D call uncertain. The V gene's germline CDR1 is DFQATT and CDR2 SNEGSKA (reference sequence). V lost 6 bases to trimming and J lost 4 bases, with 7 bases between them. The CDR3 contains 10 residues. This CDR3 is CSAKEYEQYF. In DNA, the CDR3 is TGCAGTGCAAAGGAGTACGAGCAGTACTTC.

This chain links TRBV4-1 with TRBJ2-7, with D possibly TRBD1 on 5 matching bases. Per the germline V gene, CDR1 is MGHRA and CDR2 is YSYEKL. CDR3 length equals 16 residues. V lost 0 bases to trimming and J lost 4 bases, with 16 bases between them. The CDR3 here is CASSQDPGGHLYEQYF. CDR3 nucleotides: TGCGCCAGCAGCCAAGATCCGGGCGGACACCTATACGAGCAGTACTTC.

The chain couples TRBV6-1 to TRBJ1-1; D is undetermined. Trimming removed 2 bases from V and 0 bases from J, with 10 bases in between. This CDR3 contains 15 residues. The germline V gene has CDR1 MNHNS and CDR2 SASEGT. CDR3 loop: CASSEIQIMNTEAFF. Written as DNA, the CDR3 is TGTGCCAGCAGTGAAATACAGATTATGAACACTGAAGCTTTCTTT.

This clone was found once. The chain has TRBV4-2 and TRBJ2-7; TRBD2 agrees at 9 bases. Germline CDR1 LGHNA, CDR2 YNFKEQ. V lost 0 bases to trimming and J lost 2 bases; unmatched junction nucleotides: 5. The CDR3 consists of 16 residues. As DNA, the CDR3 is TGTGCCAGCAGCCAAGATAGCGGGAGTGGGCCCTACGAGCAGTACTTC. It specifies CASSQDSGSGPYEQYF.

The table lists this clone with a few counts. The chain recombines TRBV6-4 with TRBJ2-3, with TRBD2 matching 14 bases. CDR3 length equals 16 residues. CDR1 is MRHNA and CDR2 is SNTAGT in the germline V gene. With V trimmed by 0 bases and J by 4 bases, 0 bases remained unmatched. The CDR3 protein is CASSDSTSGGADTQYF. CDR3 bases: TGTGCCAGCAGTGACTCGACTAGCGGGGGGGCAGATACGCAGTATTTT.

This chain links TRBV7-6 with TRBJ2-1; 13 nucleotides match TRBD2. This CDR3 is 20 amino acids long. In germline, CDR1 is SGHVS, CDR2 FNYEAQ. The trim removed 3 bases at V and 0 bases at J, leaving 11 bases unmatched. The CDR3 protein is CASSFSGTSGVFSSYNEQFF. Written as DNA, the CDR3 is TGTGCCAGCAGCTTTTCCGGGACTAGCGGGGTCTTTAGCTCCTACAATGAGCAGTTCTTC.

The genes are TRBV7-2 and TRBJ2-5, with 8 bases aligning to TRBD1. The germline CDR1 and CDR2 sequences are SGHTA and FQGNSA. J lost 11 bases, V lost 5 bases, and 13 bases had no gene match. The CDR3 contains 14 residues. The CDR3 nucleotides are TGTGCCAGCAGCCCTGACAGGGGATGGAGTGAGCAGTACTTC. Its protein product is CASSPDRGWSEQYF.

The J gene is TRBJ2-1, the V gene TRBV2; TRBD2 agrees at 11 bases. V gave up 6 bases and J gave up 1 base; unmatched junction bases: 14. Per the germline V gene, CDR1 is SNHLY and CDR2 is FYNNEI. The CDR3 sequence is 19 residues long. The CDR3, as DNA: TGTGCCAGCAGCGCCAACCCGACTAGCGGGGTCTTATCCTACAATGAGCAGTTCTTC. This sequence encodes CASSANPTSGVLSYNEQFF.

The genes are TRBV5-1 and TRBJ1-1, with D perhaps TRBD1 (5 bases). Trimming removed 4 bases at V and 1 base at J, with 8 bases between. Germline V gene data show CDR1 as SGHRS and CDR2 as YFSETQ. There are 13 residues in the CDR3. The CDR3 region has the DNA TGCGCCAGCAGCCTCGACAGGAACACTGAAGCTTTCTTT. Translating gives CASSLDRNTEAFF. Using reference TRBV5-1 and TRBJ1-1 for the parts outside the CDR3, the full variable domain is KAGVTQTPRYLIKTRGQQVTLSCSPISGHRSVSWYQQTPGQGLQFLFEYFSETQRNKGNFPGRFSGRQFSNSRSEMNVSTLELGDSALYLCASSLDRNTEAFFGQGTRLTVV.

The CDR3 here is CASSFMRGAGETQYF. The CDR3, as DNA: TGTGCCAGCAGCTTCATGCGGGGGGCGGGAGAGACCCAGTACTTC. The chain has TRBV5-5 and TRBJ2-5; 8 bases agree with TRBD2. There are 15 residues in the CDR3. V dropped 2 bases and J dropped 4; count of bases not matched to a gene: 7. Germline V CDR1 and CDR2: SGHKS, YYEKEE (reference sequence).

The chain employs TRBV5-4 and TRBJ2-5; the D is unclear. The CDR3 is 15 residues long. In germline, CDR1 is SGHNT, CDR2 YYREEE (reference sequence). Trimming left V 2 bases short and J 0 bases short, with 11 bases between. DNA of the CDR3: TGTGCCAGCAGCTTCACCTCAGGATACCAAGAGACCCAGTACTTC. Residues: CASSFTSGYQETQYF.

CDR3 amino acids: CASSLVAGGPYGELFF. The CDR3 DNA is TGTGCCAGCAGCTTGGTGGCGGGAGGGCCGTACGGGGAGCTGTTTTTT. The gene calls are TRBV5-4 and TRBJ2-2; 9 nucleotides align to TRBD2. From germline, CDR1 is SGHNT and CDR2 YYREEE (reference sequence). The CDR3 totals 16 residues. Trimming removed 0 bases from V and 7 bases from J; junction bases left unmatched: 7.

The CDR3 sequence: CASRLRTGGFPGNEKLFF. In DNA, the CDR3 is TGTGCCAGCAGGTTGAGGACAGGGGGCTTTCCTGGGAATGAAAAACTGTTTTTT. The V call is TRBV7-6, the J call TRBJ1-4, with 11 positions matching TRBD1. This CDR3 is 18 amino acids long. The germline CDR1 and CDR2 sequences are SGHVS and FNYEAQ. The junction had 14 bases not matched to a gene; V was cut back by 6 bases and J by 5 bases.

This sequence joins TRBV27 and TRBJ2-1; D may be TRBD1 (5 bases). The CDR3 contains 13 residues. Trimming took off 3 bases at V and 5 bases at J, with 8 bases between the two ends. CDR1 MNHEY and CDR2 SMNVEV come from the germline V gene (reference sequence). The CDR3 spells CASSLTVNNEQFF. As DNA, the CDR3 is TGTGCCAGCAGTTTGACAGTTAACAATGAGCAGTTCTTC.

The genes are TRBV19 and TRBJ2-3; the D gene is possibly TRBD2 (6 bases). Germline lookup yields CDR1 LNHDA and CDR2 SQIVND (reference sequence). With 7 bases removed from V and 6 bases from J, the gap between germline ends came to 14 bases. The CDR3 runs to 13 residues. The CDR3 DNA reads TGTGCCAGTAATGGACTACCCCAGGATACGCAGTATTTT. It codes for CASNGLPQDTQYF.

This chain connects TRBV28 to TRBJ1-2; D is perhaps TRBD1 (6 bases). CDR3 length equals 13 residues. V was clipped by 5 bases and J by 6 bases, with 13 bases between them. CDR1 and CDR2 (germline): MDHEN, SYDVKM. CDR3: CASSLQGRNGYTF. In DNA, the CDR3 is TGTGCCAGCAGTCTACAGGGACGAAATGGCTACACCTTC.

This rearrangement joins TRBV6-4 to TRBJ2-4, with 9 bases that match TRBD2. After removal of 3 bases from V and 6 bases from J, the junction contained 3 bases not matched to a gene. The germline gives CDR1 MRHNA, CDR2 SNTAGT. The CDR3 extends over 14 amino acids. The CDR3 bases are TGTGCCAGCAGTGAAACTAGCGGGTTAAACATTCAGTACTTC. This sequence encodes CASSETSGLNIQYF.

This clone was found a few times. This rearrangement joins TRBV5-4 to TRBJ2-2; D is undetermined. There are 14 residues in the CDR3. Germline CDR1 SGHNT, CDR2 YYREEE (reference sequence). V dropped 1 base and J dropped 5 bases, with 9 bases sitting between them. CDR3 protein: CASSLTGGTGELFF. The DNA of the CDR3 is TGTGCCAGCAGCTTGACTGGTGGTACCGGGGAGCTGTTTTTT.

The rearrangement joins TRBV19 to TRBJ2-5, with D perhaps TRBD1 (6 bases). The DNA end favors TRBJ2-7, so the J call may be wrong. Germline V lookup: CDR1 LNHDA, CDR2 SQIVND (reference sequence). This CDR3 has 15 residues. This CDR3 reads CASSLGTRSLGEQYF. The CDR3 DNA is TGTGCCAGTAGTCTAGGGACACGATCCCTAGGCGAGCAGTACTTC.

The V and J genes are TRBV15 and TRBJ2-3, with D uncertain. Germline V lookup: CDR1 LNHNV, CDR2 YYDKDF (reference sequence). This CDR3 region has 15 residues. V shed 1 base and J shed 2 bases, with 10 bases lying between them. The CDR3 here is CATSRGLTPTDTQYF. The CDR3 region has the DNA TGTGCCACCAGCAGAGGACTGACCCCCACAGATACGCAGTATTTT.

This clone came up once. The V and J genes are TRBV5-4 and TRBJ2-2; 12 bases agree with TRBD2. The CDR3 consists of 17 residues. The V segment lost 5 bases and the J segment 6 bases; nucleotides outside the gene matches: 11. Germline CDR1 reads SGHNT; CDR2 reads YYREEE (reference sequence). The CDR3: CASSYETASGRAGELFF. CDR3 in DNA: TGTGCCAGCAGTTATGAAACGGCTAGCGGGAGGGCCGGGGAGCTGTTTTTT.